The 19 T cell receptor beta chains below all came from one sample that was sequenced in a study of Graves' ophthalmopathy and Graves' hyperthyroidism (dated by TCRdb to the late 2010s). The sequencer was an Illumina HiSeq 2000. For repertoire sequencing, the TCR beta CDR3 regions were amplified from RNA transcripts. A first-round RT-PCR used HTBI primers with the Qiagen OneStep RT-PCR kit, followed by a second-round multiplex PCR, size selection and purification. TCRdb itself trimmed the public reads at Q25 with fastp, ran MiXCR and retained productive beta chains. Every entry covers one CDR3 protein and lists the most common genes and DNA from its rows. A total of some 390,000 distinct CDR3 sequences appear in this sample, approximately 20% of them only once. Together, the top ten hold around 1.5% of the sample. The sequencing input was peripheral blood. The receptors shown here come from a woman aged 18-29 years with Graves' ophthalmopathy. Donor details come from another sample of the same person, matched by shared clones.

This clonotype was recorded at least ten times. The chain is built from TRBV30 and TRBJ2-7; D call uncertain. Germline CDR1 GTSNPN, CDR2 SVGIG (reference sequence). The CDR3 extends over 14 amino acids. Trimming removed 3 bases at V and 0 bases at J, with 12 bases between. In DNA, the CDR3 is TGTGCCTGGAGACCTCCGGACGTCTCCTACGAGCAGTACTTC. This codes for CAWRPPDVSYEQYF.

The rearrangement joins TRBV7-8 to TRBJ2-5, with unresolved D. The CDR3 runs 15 residues. V was cut by 5 bases and J by 5 bases, with 18 bases left in between. In germline, CDR1 is SGHVS, CDR2 FQNEAQ. CDR3 amino acids: CASSPSQGMGETQYF. As DNA, the CDR3 is TGTGCCAGCAGCCCAAGTCAAGGGATGGGGGAGACCCAGTACTTC. The full variable domain, its missing parts supplied by reference TRBV7-8 and TRBJ2-5, is GAGVSQSPRYKVAKRGQDVALRCDPISGHVSLFWYQQALGQGPEFLTYFQNEAQLDKSGLPSDRFFAERPEGSVSTLKIQRTQQEDSAVYLCASSPSQGMGETQYFGPGTRLLVL.

A few counts support this clonotype. At one end, the junction sequence differs from germline, possibly due to a read error. This CDR3 reads CASSPTSGIRETQYF. CDR3 nucleotide sequence: TGTGCTAGCAGCCCCACTAGCGGCATTAGGGAGACCCAGTACTTC. The V call is TRBV7-7, the J call TRBJ2-5; 8 bases agree with TRBD2. Germline V gene data show CDR1 as SSHAT and CDR2 as FNYEAQ (reference sequence). The CDR3 consists of 15 residues.

V and J are TRBV24-1 and TRBJ2-2; TRBD2 matches 7 bases. Germline V gene sequence: CDR1 KGHDR, CDR2 SFDVKD. CDR3 size: 17 residues. J gave up 0 bases and V 2 bases, and 5 bases lay outside the gene matches. The CDR3 protein is CATSDSGGPSNTGELFF. The DNA of the CDR3 is TGTGCCACCAGTGATTCGGGGGGACCCTCGAACACCGGGGAGCTGTTTTTT.

With regard to this clonotype: A much larger clone differs from this one at a single base, so this may be a read error. The chain joins TRBV27 to TRBJ2-5; D may be TRBD2 (7 bases). The CDR3 has 16 residues. Germline assignment: CDR1 MNHEY and CDR2 SMNVEV (reference sequence). The chain's CDR3 is CDSRPTLGGAWETQYF. The CDR3 DNA sequence: TGTGACAGCAGACCCACCTTAGGGGGGGCCTGGGAGACCCAGTACTTC.

In this sample, this clonotype turned up many times. V gene TRBV6-2 or TRBV6-3 combines with J gene TRBJ2-6; D is undetermined. The CDR3 length is 15 residues. V lost 6 bases and J lost 1, with 10 bases in between. Germline-derived CDR1 and CDR2 are MNHEY and SVGEGT. The CDR3 region is CASSHFPSGANVLTF. Written as DNA, the CDR3 is TGTGCCAGCAGCCACTTCCCTTCTGGGGCCAACGTCCTGACTTTC.

Ten or more counts support this clonotype. J is TRBJ1-2 and V is TRBV19, with a possible D match to TRBD1 (5 bases). This CDR3 comprises 13 residues. Germline values: CDR1 LNHDA, CDR2 SQIVND (reference sequence). The V and J ends lost 5 bases and 14 bases respectively, with 21 bases between them. CDR3: CASSPGGPPAGTF. The CDR3 nucleotides are TGTGCCAGTAGTCCCGGGGGACCTCCGGCGGGGACCTTC.

This clonotype was observed many times. The rearrangement uses TRBV7-2 and TRBJ2-4; no clear D. Germline lookup yields CDR1 SGHTA and CDR2 FQGNSA. Deletions cut 4 bases from V and 7 bases from J, with 20 bases between. The CDR3 loop spans 16 amino acids. CDR3 sequence (DNA): TGTGCCAGCAGCTCAAAGGGCTCGCAAGGATCTAACATTCAGTACTTC. Its protein is CASSSKGSQGSNIQYF.

This clonotype occurred many times. This rearrangement joins TRBV12-3 or TRBV12-4 to TRBJ1-2; D is ambiguous. V shed 1 base and J shed 2 bases, with 2 bases lying between them. CDR3 length: 12 amino acids. Here the CDR3 reads CASSLVNYGYTF. In nucleotides, the CDR3 is TGTGCCAGCAGTTTAGTGAACTATGGCTACACCTTC.

This clonotype was recorded many times. Since no conserved phenylalanine or tryptophan closes the CDR3, a read error is the likely cause. V usage is TRBV19 and J usage is TRBJ1-2; 9 bases are shared with TRBD1. The CDR3 loop spans 12 amino acids. V was pared by 10 bases and J by 3 bases, with 3 bases of the junction left unmatched. Germline loops: CDR1 LNHDA, CDR2 SQIVND (reference sequence). The CDR3 is CAIRTGDYGYTS. The CDR3 bases are TGTGCCATAAGGACAGGGGACTATGGCTACACCTCC.

The chain employs TRBV4-1 and TRBJ1-5; D unresolved. The V gene lost 4 bases and the J gene lost 0 bases, with 16 bases spanning the gap. This CDR3 spans 17 amino acids. Germline lookup yields CDR1 MGHRA and CDR2 YSYEKL. CDR3 bases: TGCGCCAGCAGCCTCGCGACGCCGGGAAATAGCAATCAGCCCCAGCATTTT. As protein: CASSLATPGNSNQPQHF.

The V gene is TRBV28, the J gene TRBJ1-1; D unclear. Trimming stripped 4 bases from V and 6 bases from J, with 6 bases between. The CDR3 is made up of 11 amino acids. Germline V gene data show CDR1 as MDHEN and CDR2 as SYDVKM. CDR3 DNA sequence: TGTGCCAGCAGTTCTGTACCTGAAGCTTTCTTT. Its translation is CASSSVPEAFF.

This clonotype was found many times. The chain links TRBV5-1 to TRBJ2-2; a weak D match, TRBD1 (6 bases). The germline V gene encodes CDR1 SGHRS and CDR2 YFSETQ. The germline V and J ends were trimmed by 3 bases and 1 base, with 13 bases remaining between them. The CDR3 contains 16 residues. The CDR3 DNA reads as TGCGCCAGCAGCTCCTTGACAGGCTGGAACACCGGGGAGCTGTTTTTT. Amino acid sequence: CASSSLTGWNTGELFF.

This clonotype occurred many times. This chain links TRBV5-1 with TRBJ1-1, with D hard to call. Germline V lookup: CDR1 SGHRS, CDR2 YFSETQ. Trimming stripped 4 bases from V and 0 bases from J, with 16 bases between. The CDR3 consists of 16 residues. The CDR3 DNA reads as TGCGCCAGCAGCCTCGGACGGAATAGTATGAACACTGAAGCTTTCTTT. Encoded protein: CASSLGRNSMNTEAFF.

The sample holds many counts of this clonotype. The chain joins TRBV28 to TRBJ2-4, with D perhaps TRBD2 (5 bases). This CDR3 spans 17 amino acids. The V gene's germline CDR1 is MDHEN and CDR2 SYDVKM. Trimming removed 7 bases at V and 0 bases at J, with 19 bases between. The CDR3 DNA sequence: TGTGCCAGCACTCCGGACGGGAACATAATAGCCAAAAACATTCAGTACTTC. It encodes CASTPDGNIIAKNIQYF.

This clonotype was observed many times. The chain has TRBV5-1 and TRBJ1-5, with 7 bases that match TRBD1. With 0 bases clipped from V and 5 bases from J, the junction kept 14 bases outside the gene matches. The germline V gene encodes CDR1 SGHRS and CDR2 YFSETQ. The length of the CDR3 is 18 residues. The CDR3 region is CASSLGYPGTVGDQPQHF. CDR3 bases: TGCGCCAGCAGCTTGGGATACCCTGGGACAGTAGGGGATCAGCCCCAGCATTTT. Looking up the rest from reference TRBV5-1 and TRBJ1-5 gives the full variable domain: KAGVTQTPRYLIKTRGQQVTLSCSPISGHRSVSWYQQTPGQGLQFLFEYFSETQRNKGNFPGRFSGRQFSNSRSEMNVSTLELGDSALYLCASSLGYPGTVGDQPQHFGDGTRLSIL.

V gene TRBV27 combines with J gene TRBJ1-1, with TRBD1 matching over 9 bases. Germline lookup yields CDR1 MNHEY and CDR2 SMNVEV (reference sequence). V trimming: 6 bases; J trimming: 6 bases; junction bases outside the gene matches: 5. The length of the CDR3 is 13 residues. The CDR3 loop reads CASRGQGTAEAFF. In DNA, the CDR3 is TGTGCCAGCAGGGGACAGGGAACTGCTGAAGCTTTCTTT.

This clonotype was detected ten times or more. The chain has TRBV12-3 or TRBV12-4 and TRBJ2-7, with D possibly matching TRBD2 (7 bases). V was shortened by 8 bases and J by 0 bases, with 14 bases between the two germline ends. CDR3 size: 14 residues. CDR3 DNA sequence: TGTGCCAGCGGAGAGGGGGGGACCTCCTACGAGCAGTACTTC. It encodes CASGEGGTSYEQYF.

This clonotype was picked up many times. For the CDR3, the DNA is TGCGCCAGCAGCCCGATGACCTGGACCAATGAAGCTTTCTTT. Its protein is CASSPMTWTNEAFF. The chain carries TRBV4-1 and TRBJ1-1; no firm D call. V was cut by 4 bases and J by 7 bases, with 16 bases left in between. CDR3 length: 14 amino acids. In germline, CDR1 is MGHRA, CDR2 YSYEKL.